The entry below gives a single TCR beta chain sequence along with its context. Its antigen specificity is not known. Base qualities are not at hand, and no much larger clone is one base apart. Systemically healthy Caucasian individuals from Russia, 39 in total and aged about 6 to 100 years, were included as donors. Around 10 milliliters of peripheral blood were collected from each donor into EDTA-treated Vacutainer tubes. PBMCs were isolated by Ficoll-Paque density-gradient centrifugation, with at least 6.5 million obtained per sample. Total RNA was extracted from PBMCs with Trizol reagent, with at least 6 micrograms obtained per sample. For every donor, an aliquot of PBMCs went through flow cytometry to measure the percentages of naive CD45RAhigh/CD27high T cells. These data come from a study of blood T cells in healthy people across ages (dated by TCRdb to between 2014 and 2017). Study-level background: In model experiments, template switching captured about one uniquely barcoded TCR beta cDNA molecule for every two T cells. Two additional independent replicas of 1 million unique cDNA reads from the same blood draw were analyzed for two donors (one aged 18 to 29 and one aged 80 or older). To avoid experimental bias, donors of different ages were randomly spread across the sequencing lanes. Four age groups were formed from the donors: young (average around 15 years), middle-aged (just under 40), aged (about 62) and long-lived (about 80). The study measured age-related changes in TCR beta repertoire diversity using deep sequencing normalized with unique cDNA molecular identifiers. Broad study findings and their caveats: Conclusive comparison of naive and antigen-experienced compartments was prevented by the profiling of bulk unsorted PBMCs. Compared with the aged group, the long-lived group had more naive CD4+ T cells, fewer expanded clones and increased TCR diversity, suggesting age selection. Estimates of total diversity based on one million sequenced T cells were considered lower bounds and underestimates. Observed TCR beta diversity per million T cells fell roughly linearly with age, and a significant reduction was already apparent by age about 36. A strong correlation was found between observed TCR beta diversity and the percentage of naive T cells measured by flow cytometry. Because the CMV infection status of the donors was unknown, age-related changes in expanded clonotypes may potentially have been confounded.

Spanning cysteine to phenylalanine, the CDR3 consists of 15 amino acids. Left in the record is the CDR3 DNA by itself, 45 bases read in frame from the first base. The germline V gene supplies CDR1 MGHRA and CDR2 YSYEKL. Libraries were built with 5' RACE. Sequencing was carried out with an Illumina HiSeq 2500. A second about 7 to 12 cycle PCR used a sample-barcoded 5' primer and a J-beta primer mix. A template-switch 5' adaptor carrying 12 random nucleotides introduced a unique molecular identifier onto each TCR beta cDNA molecule. At least 2.5 million CDR3-containing paired-end reads were obtained from each sample. First-strand cDNA synthesis was performed from all RNA using the Mint cDNA synthesis kit, with priming by a TRBC-specific oligonucleotide. Following uracil-DNA glycosylase treatment, a first 18-cycle PCR with universal primers M1SS and BC2_uni_R was performed on all cDNA. Turning to the authors' computational methods: Each sample was normalized by randomly selecting 1 million high-quality reads, each carrying a distinct molecular identifier. Reads with shared molecular identifiers were discarded instead of being binned into consensus sequences. MiTCR, run with a Q25 quality threshold and the strictest error-elimination algorithm, handled CDR3 identification, clonotype clustering and error correction. A nonparametric unseen species model with Euler transformation was used to estimate a lower bound on total TCR beta diversity. TCRdb trimmed public reads at Q25 via fastp, called clones via MiXCR and kept in-frame beta chains. Entries that share a CDR3 protein sequence are merged under the most common genes and DNA. The V and J calls were not made by the authors but by TCRdb's processing. This sample comprises about 670,000 distinct CDR3 sequences, approximately 52% of them detected only once. The ten largest clones take up about 14% of the sample.

Recombination joined TRBV4-1 with TRBJ2-1; the D segment is perhaps TRBD1 or TRBD2, each sharing 6 matched bases. Near its end, the DNA agrees better with TRBJ2-7, so the J call may be wrong. The receptor was derived from an elderly woman in good health. The sample taken for sequencing was blood. DNA sequence: TGCGCCAGCAGCCGAGAGGGGGGCTCCTACAATGAGCAGTACTTC. Translated, this is CASSREGGSYNEQYF.